Presented here are 17 T cell receptor beta chains from one specimen sequenced in a study of tumor-infiltrating lymphocytes in primary liver carcinoma (dated by TCRdb to the late 2010s). Sequencing took place on an Illumina HiSeq 2500. A constant-region primer and ProtoScript II reverse transcriptase were used to reverse-transcribe TCRbeta-specific cDNA from roughly 0.55 ug total RNA. The TCRbeta libraries were prepared through three rounds of nested multiplex PCR following a slightly modified ARM-PCR procedure. The first two PCR rounds used multiplex TRBV1-TRBV30 forward primers with a Cbeta reverse primer, each for about 10 cycles. TCRdb passed the public sequencing reads through fastp at Q25 and MiXCR, retaining productive beta sequences. Every distinct CDR3 protein forms one entry, paired with its most common genes and DNA. The sample table shows under 130,000 distinct CDR3 sequences, and about four fifths are seen once. About a fifth of the sample comes from the top ten.

Without any cell sorting, total RNA and DNA were co-extracted from about 20-30 mg of bulk tissue using the AllPrep DNA/RNA mini kit. The sequenced sample was liver tumor tissue from sampling region 3. The cell subset or site label, as the study defines it: tumor region T3, left-lateral pole. These receptor sequences come from a man between 35 and 55 years old with primary liver carcinoma and hepatitis B virus infection.

The sample holds many counts of this clonotype. The chain carries TRBV6-4 and TRBJ1-1, with 7 bases fitting TRBD1. The CDR3 consists of 15 residues. The germline gives CDR1 MRHNA, CDR2 SNTAGT. The V segment lost 6 bases and the J segment 0 bases; nucleotides outside the gene matches: 7. The CDR3 bases are TGTGCCAGCAGGGCACAGGGGATCATGAACACTGAAGCTTTCTTT. Translating gives CASRAQGIMNTEAFF.

Of note for this clonotype: The CDR3 ends on some other residue instead of the conserved phenylalanine or tryptophan, so this is likely a read error. J is TRBJ2-1 and V is TRBV29-1; D ambiguous. V gave up 3 bases and J gave up 10 bases, with 16 bases separating them. There are 13 residues in the CDR3. Germline-derived CDR1 and CDR2 are SQVTM and ANQGSEA. This chain's CDR3 is CSVDRTQGKEQFL. CDR3 DNA sequence: TGCAGCGTTGACCGTACTCAAGGGAAGGAGCAGTTCCTC.

On this clonotype itself: This likely comes from a read error, as the CDR3 has no conserved phenylalanine or tryptophan at its end. The chain employs TRBV11-1 and TRBJ2-4, with 12 bases that match TRBD2. CDR1 is SGHAT and CDR2 is FQDESV in the germline V gene (reference sequence). There are 17 residues in the CDR3. DNA of the CDR3: TGTGTCAGCAACTTTCCCGGGACTAGCGGGTCCAAAAACATTCAGTACATC. Residues: CVSNFPGTSGSKNIQYI.

On this clonotype: An end of the junction does not agree with germline; a read error may underlie this. The chain is built from TRBV24-1 and TRBJ2-2; D is perhaps TRBD2 (5 bases). The V gene's germline CDR1 is KGHDR and CDR2 SFDVKD. The length of the CDR3 is 15 residues. CDR3 DNA: TGTGCCACCAGTGAAGGAGATTACGACACCGGGAAGCTGTTTTTT. This codes for CATSEGDYDTGKLFF.

Notes on this clonotype: The CDR3 ends on some other residue instead of the conserved phenylalanine or tryptophan, so this is likely a read error. This chain joins TRBV4-1 and TRBJ1-3; 8 bases are shared with TRBD1. The CDR3 is 15 amino acids. With V trimmed by 6 bases and J by 1 base, 5 bases remained unmatched. In germline, CDR1 is MGHRA, CDR2 YSYEKL. CDR3 protein: CASSPTGGSGNTIYA. The CDR3, as DNA: TGCGCCAGCAGTCCTACAGGGGGTTCTGGAAACACCATATATGCT.

The rearrangement links TRBV6-6 to TRBJ1-1; D perhaps matches TRBD1 (5 bases). CDR3 length: 15 amino acids. Trimming shortened V by 5 bases and J by 4 bases, and 17 bases separated the two germline ends. Germline V gene sequence: CDR1 MNHNY, CDR2 SVGAGI (reference sequence). Here the CDR3 DNA reads TGTGCCAGCAGTATTCCGTCGGCGCAGGGCACTGAAGCTTTCTTT. Translating it yields CASSIPSAQGTEAFF.

About this clonotype itself: At one end, the junction sequence differs from germline, possibly due to a read error. The chain links TRBV29-1 to TRBJ1-2, with D perhaps TRBD1 (6 bases). This CDR3 is built from 14 residues. Per the germline V gene, CDR1 is SQVTM and CDR2 is ANQGSEA. CDR3 bases: TGCAGCGTTAGGTTTGGACAGTCGATCTATGGCTGCACCTTC. Encoded protein: CSVRFGQSIYGCTF.

About this clonotype: This clone may be a read error of a much larger clone one base away. The V and J genes are TRBV7-3 and TRBJ2-1; possibly TRBD2 for D (5 bases). The CDR3 sequence is 14 residues long. V was trimmed by 5 bases and J by 8 bases, leaving 16 bases between them. The germline V gene has CDR1 SGHTA and CDR2 FQGTGA. The CDR3, as DNA: TGTGCCAGCAGCATAGGTACTAGACTGGATGAGCAGTTCTTC. This sequence encodes CASSIGTRLDEQFF.

A remark on this clonotype: A read error may explain this, as a much larger clone is one base away. The chain carries TRBV28 and TRBJ2-5; the D gene could be TRBD1 or TRBD2 (5 bases each). Germline assignment: CDR1 MDHEN and CDR2 SYDVKM. Trimming removed 6 bases from V and 5 bases from J, with 16 bases in between. This CDR3 has 14 amino acids. CDR3: CASSRGEGSETQYF. CDR3 in DNA: TGTGCCAGCAGCCGGGGAGAGGGGTCGGAGACCCAGTACTTC. Full variable domain (rest looked up from reference TRBV28 and TRBJ2-5): DVKVTQSSRYLVKRTGEKVFLECVQDMDHENMFWYRQDPGLGLRLIYFSYDVKMKEKGDIPEGYSVSREKKERFSLILESASTNQTSMYLCASSRGEGSETQYFGPGTRLLVL.

This clonotype was detected only once. One end of the junction fails to match germline, which may point to a read error. The gene calls are TRBV15 and TRBJ2-5, with TRBD2 identical over 7 bases. This CDR3 region has 16 residues. CDR1 and CDR2 (germline): LNHNV, YYDKDF (reference sequence). The CDR3 region is CASSRGTGGYQETQYF. DNA of the CDR3: TGTGCCTCCAGCAGAGGAACGGGAGGTTACCAAGAGACCCAGTACTTC. Based on the CDR3 plus reference TRBV15 and TRBJ2-5, the full variable domain is DAMVIQNPRYQVTQFGKPVTLSCSQTLNHNVMYWYQQKSSQAPKLLFHYYDKDFNNEADTPDNFQSRRPNTSFCFLDIRSPGLGDTAMYLCASSRGTGGYQETQYFGPGTRLLVL.

About this clonotype itself: At one end the junction does not follow the germline gene, possibly because of a read error. The chain combines TRBV29-1 with TRBJ2-5, with 9 bases aligning to TRBD2. Germline CDR1 is SQVTM and CDR2 is ANQGSEA. This CDR3 has 15 residues. CDR3 in amino acids: CSVRNSGGWAETQYF. The DNA of the CDR3 is TGTAGCGTTCGGAATAGCGGGGGTTGGGCAGAGACCCAGTACTTC.

Details on this clonotype: A junction boundary mismatches the germline segment, possibly from a read error. The V call is TRBV7-9, the J call TRBJ2-1; D gene unclear. Germline assignment: CDR1 SEHNR and CDR2 FQNEAQ (reference sequence). CDR3 length equals 15 residues. CDR3 amino acids: CLSSVSLSENNEQLF. The CDR3, as DNA: TGTCTCAGCAGTGTCAGTTTATCCGAAAACAATGAGCAGTTATTC. The complete variable domain, with remaining parts taken from reference TRBV7-9 and TRBJ2-1, reads DTGVSQNPRHKITKRGQNVTFRCDPISEHNRLYWYRQTLGQGPEFLTYFQNEAQLEKSRLLSDRFSAERPKGSFSTLEIQRTEQGDSAMYLCLSSVSLSENNEQLFGPGTRLTVL.

Many counts were recorded for this clonotype. V is TRBV5-4 and J is TRBJ1-6; no clear D gene. The CDR3 spans 12 residues. The germline CDR1 and CDR2 sequences are SGHNT and YYREEE (reference sequence). The germline V and J ends were trimmed by 4 bases and 5 bases, with 4 bases remaining between them. The CDR3 DNA follows: TGTGCCAGCAGCCACGATAATTCACCCCTCCACTTT. Its protein product is CASSHDNSPLHF.

Comments on this clonotype: This CDR3 fails to terminate in the conserved phenylalanine or tryptophan, so it likely reflects a read error. It is unclear where the CDR3 begins or ends on the DNA, so no DNA is shown, and the CDR3 is as TCRdb lists it. This chain joins TRBV29-1 and TRBJ2-1; the table names TRBD2, a call not compared with the DNA. Germline V gene data show CDR1 as SQVTM and CDR2 as ANQGSEA. The CDR3 length equals 16 residues, ends included. The CDR3 sequence: CSVEPYTSGMYNEQSV.

Comment on this clonotype: The conserved phenylalanine or tryptophan is not found at the CDR3 terminus, so this likely reflects a read error. The chain combines TRBV6-1 with TRBJ2-6, with D unresolved. The CDR3 is 15 residues long. Germline V lookup: CDR1 MNHNS, CDR2 SASEGT. The CDR3 DNA follows: TGCGCCAGCAGTGAATTCTCCCAAGGGGCCAACGTCCTGACTTTA. Translated: CASSEFSQGANVLTL.

In this sample, this clonotype turned up many times. The chain is built from TRBV6-2 or TRBV6-3 and TRBJ1-2, with a weak D call TRBD1 (5 bases). Trimming stripped 2 bases from V and 3 bases from J, with 13 bases between. CDR1 and CDR2 (germline): MNHEY, SVGEGT. CDR3 length equals 15 residues. CDR3 DNA sequence: TGTGCCAGCAGTTACACCGGCAGGGATCACTATGGCTACACCTTC. This sequence encodes CASSYTGRDHYGYTF.

Only a few counts were recorded for this clonotype. V and J are TRBV6-5 and TRBJ2-1; D is possibly TRBD1 (5 bases). V lost 2 bases, J lost 5 bases, and 13 bases lay in between. Germline CDR1 is MNHEY and CDR2 is SVGAGI. The CDR3 sequence is 15 residues long. CDR3 loop: CASSYTGHANNEQFF. In DNA, the CDR3 is TGTGCCAGCAGTTACACCGGACATGCGAACAATGAGCAGTTCTTC.